This T cell receptor beta chain was profiled in a study of cytomegalovirus exposure and HLA in healthy donors. PCR amplification relied on 60 Vbeta primers (plus 13 Jbeta primers). TCRdb's table, derived via immunoSEQ multiplex PCR, lists solely in-frame clones and lacks some. The sample includes approximately 150,000 clones, less than 90% of them seen just once. V was pared by 5 bases and J by 7 bases, with 12 bases between. From germline, CDR1 is SGHVS and CDR2 FQNEAQ. The CDR3 covers 13 residues. Remarks on this clone: Its antigen is unknown.

Study outcomes and limitations: Researchers reported in a later analysis that a missense DCLRE1C variant was tied to TCR beta V- and J-gene trimming. The authors enumerated around 150 TCR beta chains as linked to cytomegalovirus. A later analysis linked about 17,000 TCR beta sequences to HLA alleles at 0.05 false discovery rate. A later analysis, which compared TCR beta chains of equal frequency, found the HLA-associated ones more clonally expanded.

The sequencing input was PBMCs. The chain recombines TRBV7-8 with TRBJ1-5; D is possibly TRBD1 (5 bases). This TCR came from a man aged 25 to 45 in good health and CMV-seronegative. The CDR3 sequence: CASSLSGGQPQHF. In DNA, the CDR3 is TGTGCCAGCAGCCTCTCGGGGGGGCAGCCCCAGCATTTT.